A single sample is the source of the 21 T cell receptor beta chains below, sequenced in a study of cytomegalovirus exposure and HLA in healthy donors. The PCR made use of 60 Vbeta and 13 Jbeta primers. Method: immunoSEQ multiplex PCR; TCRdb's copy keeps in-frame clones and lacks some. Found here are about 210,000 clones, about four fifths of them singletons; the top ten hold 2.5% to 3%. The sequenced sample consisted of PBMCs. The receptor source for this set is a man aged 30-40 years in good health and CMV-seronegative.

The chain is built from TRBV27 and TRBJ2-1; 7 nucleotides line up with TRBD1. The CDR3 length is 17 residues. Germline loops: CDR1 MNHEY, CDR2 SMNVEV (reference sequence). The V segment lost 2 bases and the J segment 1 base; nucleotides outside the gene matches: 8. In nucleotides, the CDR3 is TGTGCCAGCAGTTTAGAATCTCGACAGGGATCCTACAATGAGCAGTTCTTC. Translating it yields CASSLESRQGSYNEQFF.

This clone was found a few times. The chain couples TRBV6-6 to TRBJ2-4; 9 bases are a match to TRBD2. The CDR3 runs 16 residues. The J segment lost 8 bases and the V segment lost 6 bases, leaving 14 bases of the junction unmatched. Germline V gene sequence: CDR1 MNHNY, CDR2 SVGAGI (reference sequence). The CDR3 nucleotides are TGTGCCAGCAGCCCCCGGAAGGGGCCTAGCGGGGACATTCAGTACTTC. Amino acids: CASSPRKGPSGDIQYF.

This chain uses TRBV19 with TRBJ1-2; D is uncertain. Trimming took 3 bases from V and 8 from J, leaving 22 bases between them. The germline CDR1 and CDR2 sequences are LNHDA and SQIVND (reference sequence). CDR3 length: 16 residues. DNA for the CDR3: TGTGCCAGTAGTATCATGCCCGTGGTCCTCTTCGGGGGCTACACCTTC. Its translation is CASSIMPVVLFGGYTF.

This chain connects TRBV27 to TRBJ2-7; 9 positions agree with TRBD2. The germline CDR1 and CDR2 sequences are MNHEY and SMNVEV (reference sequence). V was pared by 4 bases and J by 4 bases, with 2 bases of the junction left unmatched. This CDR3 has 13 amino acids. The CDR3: CASSYLAGYEQYF. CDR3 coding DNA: TGTGCCAGCAGTTACCTAGCGGGGTACGAGCAGTACTTC.

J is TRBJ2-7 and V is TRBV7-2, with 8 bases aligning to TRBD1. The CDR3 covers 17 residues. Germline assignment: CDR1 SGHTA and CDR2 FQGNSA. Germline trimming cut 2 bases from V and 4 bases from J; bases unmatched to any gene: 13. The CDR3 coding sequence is TGTGCCAGCAGCTTAAGGGGTCTGGACAGGGTCGCGTACGAGCAGTACTTC. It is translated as CASSLRGLDRVAYEQYF.

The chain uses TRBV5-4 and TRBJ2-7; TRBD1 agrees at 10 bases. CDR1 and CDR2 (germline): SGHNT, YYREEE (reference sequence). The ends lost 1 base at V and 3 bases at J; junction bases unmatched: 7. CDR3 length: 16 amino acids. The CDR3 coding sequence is TGTGCCAGCAGCTTGTTCGGGGGACAGGGGATCTACGAGCAGTACTTC. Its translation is CASSLFGGQGIYEQYF.

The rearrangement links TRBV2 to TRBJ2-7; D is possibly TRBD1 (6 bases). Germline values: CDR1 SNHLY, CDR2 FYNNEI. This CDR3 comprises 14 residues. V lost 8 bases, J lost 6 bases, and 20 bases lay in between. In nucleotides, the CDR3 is TGTGCCAGCGCCAACAGGGTTAGTAAGGGCGAGCAGTACTTC. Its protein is CASANRVSKGEQYF.

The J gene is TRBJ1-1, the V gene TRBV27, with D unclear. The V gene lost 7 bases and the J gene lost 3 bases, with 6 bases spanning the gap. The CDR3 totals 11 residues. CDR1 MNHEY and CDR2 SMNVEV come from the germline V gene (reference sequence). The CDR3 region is CASKGDTEAFF. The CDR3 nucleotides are TGTGCCAGCAAAGGAGACACTGAAGCTTTCTTT.

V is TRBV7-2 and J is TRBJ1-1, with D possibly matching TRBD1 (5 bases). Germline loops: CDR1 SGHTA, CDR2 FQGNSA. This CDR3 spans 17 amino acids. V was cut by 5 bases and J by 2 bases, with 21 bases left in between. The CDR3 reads CASSPKAGFRSNTEAFF. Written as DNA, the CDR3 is TGTGCCAGCAGCCCCAAGGCAGGGTTTCGGTCAAACACTGAAGCTTTCTTT.

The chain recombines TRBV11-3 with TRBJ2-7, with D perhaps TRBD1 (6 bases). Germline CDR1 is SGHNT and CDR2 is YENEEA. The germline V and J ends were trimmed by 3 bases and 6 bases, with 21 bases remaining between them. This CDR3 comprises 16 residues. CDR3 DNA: TGTGCCAGCAGCTTGGGGCCTCCAGGGGTAATAGGCGAGCAGTACTTC. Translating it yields CASSLGPPGVIGEQYF.

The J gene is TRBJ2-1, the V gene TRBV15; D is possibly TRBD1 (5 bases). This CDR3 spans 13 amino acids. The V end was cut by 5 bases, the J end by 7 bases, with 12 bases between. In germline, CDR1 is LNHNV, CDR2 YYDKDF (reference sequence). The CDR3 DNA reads TGTGCCACCAGCTGGCAACCAGGGAATGAGCAGTTCTTC. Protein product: CATSWQPGNEQFF.

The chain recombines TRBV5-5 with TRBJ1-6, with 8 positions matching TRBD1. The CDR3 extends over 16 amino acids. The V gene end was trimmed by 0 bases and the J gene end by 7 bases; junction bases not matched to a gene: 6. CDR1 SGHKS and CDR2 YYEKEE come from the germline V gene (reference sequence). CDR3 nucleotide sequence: TGTGCCAGCAGCTTGGGGCAGGGGGCTAACAATTCACCCCTCCACTTT. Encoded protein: CASSLGQGANNSPLHF.

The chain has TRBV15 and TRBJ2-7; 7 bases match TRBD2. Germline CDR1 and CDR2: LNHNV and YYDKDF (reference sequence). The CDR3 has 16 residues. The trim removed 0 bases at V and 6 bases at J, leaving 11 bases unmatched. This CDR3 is CATSRDLVGGLGEQYF. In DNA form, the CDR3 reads TGTGCCACCAGCAGAGATTTAGTGGGAGGGCTTGGCGAGCAGTACTTC.

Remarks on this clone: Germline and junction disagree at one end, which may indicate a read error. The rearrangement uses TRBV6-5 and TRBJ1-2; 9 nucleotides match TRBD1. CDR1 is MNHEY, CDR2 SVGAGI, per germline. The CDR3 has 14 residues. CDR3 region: CASSHSRDRDGYTF. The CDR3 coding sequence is TGTGCCAGCAGTCACTCGAGGGACAGGGATGGCTACACCTTC.

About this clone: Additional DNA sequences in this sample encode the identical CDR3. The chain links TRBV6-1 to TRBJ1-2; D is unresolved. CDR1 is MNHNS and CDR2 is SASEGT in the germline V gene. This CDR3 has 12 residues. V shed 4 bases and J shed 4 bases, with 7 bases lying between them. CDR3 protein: CASSGGTYGYTF. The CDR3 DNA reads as TGTGCCAGCAGTGGAGGTACCTATGGCTACACCTTC.

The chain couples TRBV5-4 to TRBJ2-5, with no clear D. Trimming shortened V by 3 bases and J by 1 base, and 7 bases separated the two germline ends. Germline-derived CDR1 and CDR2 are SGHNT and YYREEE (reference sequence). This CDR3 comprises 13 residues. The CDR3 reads CASSSGSQETQYF. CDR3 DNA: TGTGCCAGCAGCTCGGGTTCCCAAGAGACCCAGTACTTC. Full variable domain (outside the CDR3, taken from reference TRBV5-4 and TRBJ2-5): ETGVTQSPTHLIKTRGQQVTLRCSSQSGHNTVSWYQQALGQGPQFIFQYYREEENGRGNFPPRFSGLQFPNYSSELNVNALELDDSALYLCASSSGSQETQYFGPGTRLLVL.

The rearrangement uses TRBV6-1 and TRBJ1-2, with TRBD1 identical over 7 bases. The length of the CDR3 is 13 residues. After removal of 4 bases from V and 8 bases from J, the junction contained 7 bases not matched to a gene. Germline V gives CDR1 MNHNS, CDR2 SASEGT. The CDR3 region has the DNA TGTGCCAGCAGTGCTCCCGGACAGGCGGGCTACACCTTC. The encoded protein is CASSAPGQAGYTF.

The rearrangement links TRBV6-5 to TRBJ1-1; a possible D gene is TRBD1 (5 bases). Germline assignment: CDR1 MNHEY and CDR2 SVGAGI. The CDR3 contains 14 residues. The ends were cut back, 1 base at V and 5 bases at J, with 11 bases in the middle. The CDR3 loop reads CASSYFPGVTEAFF. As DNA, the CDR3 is TGTGCCAGCAGTTACTTTCCGGGGGTGACTGAAGCTTTCTTT.

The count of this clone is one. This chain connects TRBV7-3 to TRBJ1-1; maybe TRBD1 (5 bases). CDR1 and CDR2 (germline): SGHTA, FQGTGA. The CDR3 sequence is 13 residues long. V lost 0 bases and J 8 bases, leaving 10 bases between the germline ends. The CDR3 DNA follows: TGTGCCAGCAGCTTAACAGCTAGGGGAGAAGCTTTCTTT. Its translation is CASSLTARGEAFF.

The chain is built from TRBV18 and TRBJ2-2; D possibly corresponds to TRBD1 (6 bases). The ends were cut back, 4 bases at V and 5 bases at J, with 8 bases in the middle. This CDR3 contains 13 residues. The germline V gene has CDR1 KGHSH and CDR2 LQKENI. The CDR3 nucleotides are TGTGCCAGCTCACGTCAGGGGACCGGGGAGCTGTTTTTT. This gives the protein CASSRQGTGELFF.

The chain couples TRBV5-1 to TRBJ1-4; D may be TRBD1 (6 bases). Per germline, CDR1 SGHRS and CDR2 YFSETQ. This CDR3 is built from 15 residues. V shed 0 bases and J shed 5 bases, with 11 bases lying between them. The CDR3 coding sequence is TGCGCCAGCAGCTTGGACGGGGGGCTGAATGAAAAACTGTTTTTT. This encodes CASSLDGGLNEKLFF.